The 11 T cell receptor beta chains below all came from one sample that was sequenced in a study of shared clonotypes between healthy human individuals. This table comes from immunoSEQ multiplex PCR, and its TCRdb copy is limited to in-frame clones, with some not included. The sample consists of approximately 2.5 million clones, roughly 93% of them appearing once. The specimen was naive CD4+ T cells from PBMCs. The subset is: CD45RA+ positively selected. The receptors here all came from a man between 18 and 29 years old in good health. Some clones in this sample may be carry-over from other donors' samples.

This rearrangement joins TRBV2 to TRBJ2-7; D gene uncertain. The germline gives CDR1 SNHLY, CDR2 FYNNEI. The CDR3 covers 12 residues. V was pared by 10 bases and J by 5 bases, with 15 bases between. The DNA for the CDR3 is TGTGCCACGAGTCCCCTGCATCACGAGCAGTACTTC. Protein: CATSPLHHEQYF.

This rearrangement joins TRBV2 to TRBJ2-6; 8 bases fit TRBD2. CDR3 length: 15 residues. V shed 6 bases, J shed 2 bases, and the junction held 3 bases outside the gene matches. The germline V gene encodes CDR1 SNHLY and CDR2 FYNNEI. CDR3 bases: TGTGCCAGCAGCCAGACTAGCGCTGGGGCCAACGTCCTGACTTTC. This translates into CASSQTSAGANVLTF. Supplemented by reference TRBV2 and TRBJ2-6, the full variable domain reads EPEVTQTPSHQVTQMGQEVILRCVPISNHLYFYWYRQILGQKVEFLVSFYNNEISEKSEIFDDQFSVERPDGSNFTLKIRSTKLEDSAMYFCASSQTSAGANVLTFGAGSRLTVL.

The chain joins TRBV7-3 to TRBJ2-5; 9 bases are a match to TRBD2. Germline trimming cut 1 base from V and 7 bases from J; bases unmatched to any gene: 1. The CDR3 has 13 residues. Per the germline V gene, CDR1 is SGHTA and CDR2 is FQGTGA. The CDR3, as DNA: TGTGCCAGCAGCTTAAAGACTAGCGGGACCCAGTACTTC. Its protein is CASSLKTSGTQYF. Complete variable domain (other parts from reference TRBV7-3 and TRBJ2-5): GAGVSQTPSNKVTEKGKYVELRCDPISGHTALYWYRQSLGQGPEFLIYFQGTGAADDSGLPNDRFFAVRPEGSVSTLKIQRTERGDSAVYLCASSLKTSGTQYFGPGTRLLVL.

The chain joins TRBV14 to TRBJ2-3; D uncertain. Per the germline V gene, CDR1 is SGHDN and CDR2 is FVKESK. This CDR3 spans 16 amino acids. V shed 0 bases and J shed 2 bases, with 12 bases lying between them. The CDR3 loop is CASSQDWAVLTDTQYF. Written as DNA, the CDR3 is TGTGCCAGCAGCCAAGATTGGGCAGTCCTCACAGATACGCAGTATTTT.

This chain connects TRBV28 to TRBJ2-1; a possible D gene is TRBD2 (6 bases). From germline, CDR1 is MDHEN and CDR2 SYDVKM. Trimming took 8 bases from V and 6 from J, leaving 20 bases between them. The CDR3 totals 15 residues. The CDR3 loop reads CASLSPSSGVNEQFF. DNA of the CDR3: TGTGCCAGCCTATCTCCAAGCTCGGGGGTCAATGAGCAGTTCTTC. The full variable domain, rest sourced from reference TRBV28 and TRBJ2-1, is DVKVTQSSRYLVKRTGEKVFLECVQDMDHENMFWYRQDPGLGLRLIYFSYDVKMKEKGDIPEGYSVSREKKERFSLILESASTNQTSMYLCASLSPSSGVNEQFFGPGTRLTVL.

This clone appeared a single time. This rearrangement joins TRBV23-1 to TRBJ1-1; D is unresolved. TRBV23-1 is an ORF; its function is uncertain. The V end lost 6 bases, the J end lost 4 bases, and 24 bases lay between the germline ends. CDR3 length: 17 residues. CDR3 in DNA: TGCGCCAGCAGAACCCAACTGGCCTGGGCCTTGGGCACTGAAGCTTTCTTT. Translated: CASRTQLAWALGTEAFF.

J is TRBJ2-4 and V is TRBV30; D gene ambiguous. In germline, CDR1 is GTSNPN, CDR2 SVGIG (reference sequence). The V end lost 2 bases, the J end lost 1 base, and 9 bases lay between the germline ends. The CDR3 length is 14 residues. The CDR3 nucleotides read TGTGCCTGGAGTTCCGGCTTGGCCAAAAACATTCAGTACTTC. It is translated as CAWSSGLAKNIQYF.

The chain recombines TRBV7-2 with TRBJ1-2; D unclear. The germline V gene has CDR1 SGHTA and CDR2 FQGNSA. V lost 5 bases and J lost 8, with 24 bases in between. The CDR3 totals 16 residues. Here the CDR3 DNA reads TGTGCCAGCAGCCCTAGGGCATCTGGGTCTAGCCCCGGCTACACCTTC. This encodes CASSPRASGSSPGYTF.

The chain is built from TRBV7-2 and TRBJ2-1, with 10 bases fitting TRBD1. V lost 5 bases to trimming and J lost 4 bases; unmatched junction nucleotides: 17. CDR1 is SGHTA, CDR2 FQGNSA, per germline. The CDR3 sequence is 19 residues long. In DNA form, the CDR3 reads TGTGCCAGCAGCACCCAGGACAGGGGGAGAGCGGGATATTACAATGAGCAGTTCTTC. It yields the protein CASSTQDRGRAGYYNEQFF.

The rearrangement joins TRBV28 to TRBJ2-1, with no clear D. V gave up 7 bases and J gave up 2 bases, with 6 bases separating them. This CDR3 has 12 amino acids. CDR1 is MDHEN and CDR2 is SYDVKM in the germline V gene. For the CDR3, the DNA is TGTGCCAGCAAGGGTCCCTACAATGAGCAGTTCTTC. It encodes CASKGPYNEQFF.

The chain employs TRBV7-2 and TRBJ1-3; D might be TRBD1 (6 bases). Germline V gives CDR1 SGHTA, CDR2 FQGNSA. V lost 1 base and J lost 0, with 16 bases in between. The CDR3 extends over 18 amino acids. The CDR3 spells CASSLVPGHLGSGNTIYF. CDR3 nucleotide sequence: TGTGCCAGCAGCTTAGTCCCGGGACACCTAGGCTCTGGAAACACCATATATTTT.